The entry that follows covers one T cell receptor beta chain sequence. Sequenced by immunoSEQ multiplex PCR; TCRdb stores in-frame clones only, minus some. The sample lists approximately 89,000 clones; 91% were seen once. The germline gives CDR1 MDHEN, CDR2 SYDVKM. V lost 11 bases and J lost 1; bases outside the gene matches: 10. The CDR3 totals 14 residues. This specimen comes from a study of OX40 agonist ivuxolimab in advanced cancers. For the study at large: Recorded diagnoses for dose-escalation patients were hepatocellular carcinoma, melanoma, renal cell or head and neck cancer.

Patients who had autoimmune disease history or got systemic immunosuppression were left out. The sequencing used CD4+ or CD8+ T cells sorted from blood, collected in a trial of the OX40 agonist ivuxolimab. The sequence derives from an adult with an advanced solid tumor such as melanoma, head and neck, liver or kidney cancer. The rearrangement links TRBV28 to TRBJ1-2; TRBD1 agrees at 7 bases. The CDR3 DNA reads TGTGCCGTCCCGGGGACAGCGTATAACTATGGCTACACCTTC. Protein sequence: CAVPGTAYNYGYTF.